Presented here are 12 T cell receptor beta chains from one specimen sequenced in a study of T cells in Graves' hyperthyroidism and ophthalmopathy. Researchers amplified the TCR beta CDR3 regions from RNA transcripts. First-round RT-PCR with HTBI primers amplified the TCR CDR3 region. TCRdb redid the calling of the multiplex PCR reads with MiXCR, one entry per CDR3 protein. The sample lists about 410,000 distinct CDR3 sequences, roughly 15% occurring once. Sequenced material: blood. The receptors originated from a woman aged 25 to 39 with Graves' ophthalmopathy.

There are many counts of this clonotype. The chain links TRBV14 to TRBJ2-3, with D possibly being TRBD2 (6 bases). Trimming left V 2 bases short and J 6 bases short, with 18 bases between. CDR1 is SGHDN, CDR2 FVKESK, per germline. The CDR3 is made up of 16 amino acids. As DNA, the CDR3 is TGTGCCAGCAGCCAATCGGCGGGGTGGGGACGGGATACGCAGTATTTT. As protein: CASSQSAGWGRDTQYF.

The sample holds many counts of this clonotype. The rearrangement uses TRBV18 and TRBJ1-2; D may be TRBD1 (6 bases). The ends were cut back, 1 base at V and 2 bases at J, with 20 bases in the middle. The CDR3 is made up of 18 amino acids. Germline V lookup: CDR1 KGHSH, CDR2 LQKENI. CDR3 in amino acids: CASSPRIQGHGKNYGYTF. In DNA, the CDR3 is TGTGCCAGCTCACCACGAATACAGGGCCACGGAAAAAACTATGGCTACACCTTC.

A few counts support this clonotype. The chain joins TRBV9 to TRBJ2-7; 7 bases are a match to TRBD1. The CDR3 spans 15 residues. From germline, CDR1 is SGDLS and CDR2 YYNGEE. V dropped 0 bases and J dropped 2; count of bases not matched to a gene: 5. In nucleotides, the CDR3 is TGTGCCAGCAGCGTAGGAGGGGGCCAGACCTACGAGCAGTACTTC. Protein: CASSVGGGQTYEQYF.

This clonotype was recorded at least ten times. A much larger clone lies one base from this, so it may be a read error. The CDR3 region is CASSELGTGYGYTF. The CDR3 region has the DNA TGTGCCAGCAGTGAATTGGGGACAGGGTATGGCTACACCTTC. The genes are TRBV25-1 and TRBJ1-2, with 9 bases that match TRBD1. J gave up 5 bases and V 1 base, and 2 bases lay outside the gene matches. Germline V gene sequence: CDR1 MGHDK, CDR2 SYGVNS. The CDR3 consists of 14 residues.

This clonotype was counted at least ten times. The CDR3 region has the DNA TGTGCCAGCAGAACACAGGGGGCGCGTTCCTACGAGCAGTACTTC. This gives the protein CASRTQGARSYEQYF. This rearrangement joins TRBV28 to TRBJ2-7, with TRBD1 matching 9 bases. Looked up from germline, CDR1 is MDHEN and CDR2 is SYDVKM. Trimming cost V 6 bases and J 1 base; bases outside gene matches: 7. The CDR3 is 15 amino acids.

This clonotype was detected a few times. A much larger clone lies one base from this, so it may be a read error. J is TRBJ2-3 and V is TRBV12-3 or TRBV12-4; possibly TRBD1 or TRBD2 for D (5 bases each). V dropped 8 bases and J dropped 6 bases, with 9 bases sitting between them. This CDR3 is 11 amino acids long. The CDR3 reads CASGTIDTQYF. In DNA, the CDR3 is TGTGCCAGCGGGACCATCGATACGCAGTATTTT.

This clonotype was seen at least ten times. This sequence joins TRBV7-9 and TRBJ2-7; TRBD1 agrees at 7 bases. V was pared by 4 bases and J by 6 bases, with 6 bases of the junction left unmatched. This CDR3 has 13 amino acids. The germline CDR1 and CDR2 sequences are SEHNR and FQNEAQ (reference sequence). CDR3 sequence reads: CASSSPGQLEQYF. The CDR3 region has the DNA TGTGCCAGCAGCTCTCCGGGACAGCTCGAGCAGTACTTC.

This clonotype was recorded many times. The chain couples TRBV6-1 to TRBJ2-7; 7 bases agree with TRBD1. The V gene end was trimmed by 11 bases and the J gene end by 4 bases; junction bases not matched to a gene: 17. Per germline, CDR1 MNHNS and CDR2 SASEGT. The CDR3 is made up of 15 amino acids. CDR3 loop: CAGQGRTGGGYEQYF. CDR3 in DNA: TGTGCCGGGCAGGGAAGGACAGGTGGAGGTTACGAGCAGTACTTC.

The sample holds a few counts of this clonotype. The rearrangement joins TRBV29-1 to TRBJ2-2, with D tentatively TRBD1 (5 bases). The CDR3 covers 13 residues. V lost 6 bases and J lost 1, with 9 bases in between. In germline, CDR1 is SQVTM, CDR2 ANQGSEA. The CDR3 loop reads CSVGHGNTGELFF. The CDR3, as DNA: TGCAGCGTCGGACATGGGAACACCGGGGAGCTGTTTTTT.

Many counts were recorded for this clonotype. This rearrangement joins TRBV20-1 to TRBJ1-1, with a weak D call TRBD1 (5 bases). This CDR3 comprises 14 residues. V lost 5 bases to trimming and J lost 0 bases, with 13 bases between them. Germline CDR1 is DFQATT and CDR2 is SNEGSKA (reference sequence). In DNA, the CDR3 is TGCAGTGCTGGCCCGGGGCTAGTGAACACTGAAGCTTTCTTT. It is translated as CSAGPGLVNTEAFF.

This clonotype occurred once. The J gene is TRBJ1-2, the V gene TRBV2; D is undetermined. CDR1 is SNHLY and CDR2 is FYNNEI in the germline V gene. The CDR3 runs to 14 residues. V shed 3 bases and J shed 2 bases, with 10 bases lying between them. In DNA form, the CDR3 reads TGTGCCAGCAGTGAGGACTCCCAAAACTATGGCTACACCTTC. Protein sequence: CASSEDSQNYGYTF.

This clonotype was detected many times. CDR3 residues: CASSPVDRAYEQYF. DNA for the CDR3: TGTGCCAGCAGCCCAGTAGACAGGGCCTACGAGCAGTACTTC. V gene TRBV11-3 combines with J gene TRBJ2-7, with TRBD1 matching over 7 bases. J gave up 2 bases and V 5 bases, and 6 bases lay outside the gene matches. CDR1 SGHNT and CDR2 YENEEA come from the germline V gene. The CDR3 loop spans 14 amino acids.